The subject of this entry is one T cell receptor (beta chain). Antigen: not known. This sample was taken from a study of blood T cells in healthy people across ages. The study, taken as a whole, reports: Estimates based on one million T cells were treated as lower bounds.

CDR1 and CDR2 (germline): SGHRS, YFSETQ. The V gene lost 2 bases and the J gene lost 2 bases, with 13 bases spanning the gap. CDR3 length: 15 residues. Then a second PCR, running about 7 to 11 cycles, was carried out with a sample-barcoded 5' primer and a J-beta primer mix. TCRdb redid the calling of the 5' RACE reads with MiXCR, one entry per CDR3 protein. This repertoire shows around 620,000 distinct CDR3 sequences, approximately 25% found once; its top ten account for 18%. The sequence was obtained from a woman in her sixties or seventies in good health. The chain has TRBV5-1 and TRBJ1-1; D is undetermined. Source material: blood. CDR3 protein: CASSFDGPGNTEAFF. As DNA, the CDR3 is TGCGCCAGCAGCTTTGATGGTCCCGGAAACACTGAAGCTTTCTTT.